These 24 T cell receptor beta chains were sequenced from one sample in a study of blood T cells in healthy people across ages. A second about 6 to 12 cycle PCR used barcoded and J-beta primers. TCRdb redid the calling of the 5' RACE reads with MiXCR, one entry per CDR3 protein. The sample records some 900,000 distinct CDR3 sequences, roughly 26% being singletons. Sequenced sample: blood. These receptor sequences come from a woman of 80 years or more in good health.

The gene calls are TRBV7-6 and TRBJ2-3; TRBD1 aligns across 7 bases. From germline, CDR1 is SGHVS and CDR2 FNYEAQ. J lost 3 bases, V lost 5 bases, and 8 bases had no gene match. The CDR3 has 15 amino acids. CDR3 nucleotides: TGTGCCAGCAGCAACCGACAGGGTCTTACAGATACGCAGTATTTT. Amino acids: CASSNRQGLTDTQYF.

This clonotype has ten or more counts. For the CDR3, the DNA is TGTGCCAGCAGTTTGGTAATCGGGCAGGGGGAAAACAATGAGCAGTTCTTC. Its translation: CASSLVIGQGENNEQFF. This chain uses TRBV12-3 or TRBV12-4 with TRBJ2-1, with 7 nucleotides matching TRBD1. The CDR3 consists of 17 residues. Trimming removed 3 bases from V and 5 bases from J; junction bases left unmatched: 13.

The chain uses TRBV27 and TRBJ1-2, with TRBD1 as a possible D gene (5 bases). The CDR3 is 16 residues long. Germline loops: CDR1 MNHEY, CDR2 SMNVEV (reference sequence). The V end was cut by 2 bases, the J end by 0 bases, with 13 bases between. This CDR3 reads CASSLHGTDTNYGYTF. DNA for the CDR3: TGTGCCAGCAGTTTACATGGGACGGACACTAACTATGGCTACACCTTC.

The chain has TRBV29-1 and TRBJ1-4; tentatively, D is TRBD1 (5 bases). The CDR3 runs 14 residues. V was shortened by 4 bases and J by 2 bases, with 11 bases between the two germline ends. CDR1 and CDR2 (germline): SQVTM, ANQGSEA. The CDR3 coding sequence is TGCAGCGTTGCTCAGGGATCGACTAATGAAAAACTGTTTTTT. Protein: CSVAQGSTNEKLFF. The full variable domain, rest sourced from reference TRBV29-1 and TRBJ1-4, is SAVISQKPSRDICQRGTSLTIQCQVDSQVTMMFWYRQQPGQSLTLIATANQGSEATYESGFVIDKFPISRPNLTFSTLTVSNMSPEDSSIYLCSVAQGSTNEKLFFGSGTQLSVL.

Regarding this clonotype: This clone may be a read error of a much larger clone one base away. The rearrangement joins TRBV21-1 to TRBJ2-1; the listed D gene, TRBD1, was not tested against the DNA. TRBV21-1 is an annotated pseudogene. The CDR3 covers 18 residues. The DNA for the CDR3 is TGTGCCAGAAATAAAGGGACAGTTGGAAGGATCTCCTACAATGAGCAGTTATTC. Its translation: CARNKGTVGRISYNEQLF.

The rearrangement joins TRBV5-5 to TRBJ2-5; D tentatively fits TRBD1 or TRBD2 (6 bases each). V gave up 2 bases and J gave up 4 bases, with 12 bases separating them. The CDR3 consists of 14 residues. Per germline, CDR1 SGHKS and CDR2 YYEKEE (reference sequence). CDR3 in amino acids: CASSFYGGAETQYF. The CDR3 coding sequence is TGTGCCAGCAGCTTTTACGGGGGCGCAGAGACCCAGTACTTC.

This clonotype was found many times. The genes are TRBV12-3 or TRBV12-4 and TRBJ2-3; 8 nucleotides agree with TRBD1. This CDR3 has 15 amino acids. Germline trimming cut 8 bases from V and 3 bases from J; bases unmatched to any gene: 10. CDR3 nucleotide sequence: TGTGCCAGCCGCCAAGGACAGGGAAGAACAGATACGCAGTATTTT. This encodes CASRQGQGRTDTQYF.

As DNA, the CDR3 is TGTGCCAGCAGCGGGACTAGCGGGAACTACGAGCAGTACTTC. The encoded protein is CASSGTSGNYEQYF. The chain links TRBV12-3 or TRBV12-4 to TRBJ2-7, with 13 bases fitting TRBD2. This CDR3 comprises 14 residues. The J segment lost 3 bases and the V segment lost 6 bases, leaving 2 bases of the junction unmatched.

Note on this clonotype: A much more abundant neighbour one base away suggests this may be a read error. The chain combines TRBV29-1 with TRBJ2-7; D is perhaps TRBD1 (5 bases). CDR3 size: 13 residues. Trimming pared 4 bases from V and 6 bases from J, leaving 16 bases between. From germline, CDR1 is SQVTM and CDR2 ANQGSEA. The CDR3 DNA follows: TGCAGCGTTGGTCAGGGATCAAGGGGCGAGCAGTACTTC. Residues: CSVGQGSRGEQYF.

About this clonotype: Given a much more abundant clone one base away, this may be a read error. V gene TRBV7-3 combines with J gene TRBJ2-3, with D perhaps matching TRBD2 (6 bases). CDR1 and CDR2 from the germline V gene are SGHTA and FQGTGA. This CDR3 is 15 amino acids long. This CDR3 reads CASSSDSTSTDTRYF. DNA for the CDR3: TGTGCCAGCAGCTCTGACTCCACTAGCACAGATACGCGGTATTTT.

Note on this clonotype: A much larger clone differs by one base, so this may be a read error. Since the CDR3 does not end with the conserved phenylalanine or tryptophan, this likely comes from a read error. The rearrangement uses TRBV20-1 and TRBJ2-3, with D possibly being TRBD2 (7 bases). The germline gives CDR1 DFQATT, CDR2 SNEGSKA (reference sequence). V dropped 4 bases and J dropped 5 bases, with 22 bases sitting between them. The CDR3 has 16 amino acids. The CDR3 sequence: CSATGNGRGGLDTQYY. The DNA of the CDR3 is TGCAGTGCTACCGGAAATGGAAGGGGGGGCTTAGATACGCAGTATTAT.

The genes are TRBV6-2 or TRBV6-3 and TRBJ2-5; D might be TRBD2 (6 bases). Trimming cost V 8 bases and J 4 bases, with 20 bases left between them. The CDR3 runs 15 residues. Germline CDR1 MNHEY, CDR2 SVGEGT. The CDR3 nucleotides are TGTGCCAGCGATCGAAAAGGCGGGGAAGGAGAGACCCAGTACTTC. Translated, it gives CASDRKGGEGETQYF.

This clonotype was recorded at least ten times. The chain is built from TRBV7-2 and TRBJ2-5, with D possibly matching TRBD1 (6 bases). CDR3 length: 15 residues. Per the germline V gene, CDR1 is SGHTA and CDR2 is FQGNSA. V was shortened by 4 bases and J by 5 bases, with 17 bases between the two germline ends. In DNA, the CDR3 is TGTGCCAGCAGCTGGACGATTGGGGGCCGGGAGACCCAGTACTTC. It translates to CASSWTIGGRETQYF. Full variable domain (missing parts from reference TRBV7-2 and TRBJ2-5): GAGVSQSPSNKVTEKGKDVELRCDPISGHTALYWYRQSLGQGLEFLIYFQGNSAPDKSGLPSDRFSAERTGGSVSTLTIQRTQQEDSAVYLCASSWTIGGRETQYFGPGTRLLVL.

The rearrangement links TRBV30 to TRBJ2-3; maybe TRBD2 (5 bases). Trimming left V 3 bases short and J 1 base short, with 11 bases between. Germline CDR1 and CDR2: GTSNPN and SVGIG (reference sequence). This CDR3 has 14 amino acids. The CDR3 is CAWSEGTGTDTQYF. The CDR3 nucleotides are TGTGCCTGGAGCGAGGGAACCGGCACAGATACGCAGTATTTT. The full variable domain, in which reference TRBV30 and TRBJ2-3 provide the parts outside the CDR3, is SQTIHQWPATLVQPVGSPLSLECTVEGTSNPNLYWYRQAAGRGLQLLFYSVGIGQISSEVPQNLSASRPQDRQFILSSKKLLLSDSGFYLCAWSEGTGTDTQYFGPGTRLTVL.

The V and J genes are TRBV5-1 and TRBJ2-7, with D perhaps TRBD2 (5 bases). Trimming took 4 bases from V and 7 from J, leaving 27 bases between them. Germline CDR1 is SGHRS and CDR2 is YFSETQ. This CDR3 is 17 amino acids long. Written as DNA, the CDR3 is TGCGCCAGCAGCCTTGCACTTACTAGTTCGGGTTTGGGTGAGCAGTACTTC. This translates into CASSLALTSSGLGEQYF.

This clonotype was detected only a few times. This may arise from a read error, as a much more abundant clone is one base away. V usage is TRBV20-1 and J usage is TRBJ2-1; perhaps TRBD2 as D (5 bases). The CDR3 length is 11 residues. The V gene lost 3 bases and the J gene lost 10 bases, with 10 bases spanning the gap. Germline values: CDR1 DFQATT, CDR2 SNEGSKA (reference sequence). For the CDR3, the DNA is TGCAGTGCTAGTCGCGGGTACGAGCAGTTCTTC. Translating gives CSASRGYEQFF.

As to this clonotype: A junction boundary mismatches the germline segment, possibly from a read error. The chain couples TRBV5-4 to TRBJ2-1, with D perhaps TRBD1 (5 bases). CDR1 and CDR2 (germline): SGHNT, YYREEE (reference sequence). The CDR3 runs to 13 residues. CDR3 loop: CTSSLSGYNEQFF. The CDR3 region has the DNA TGTACCAGCAGCTTGTCAGGGTACAATGAGCAGTTCTTC.

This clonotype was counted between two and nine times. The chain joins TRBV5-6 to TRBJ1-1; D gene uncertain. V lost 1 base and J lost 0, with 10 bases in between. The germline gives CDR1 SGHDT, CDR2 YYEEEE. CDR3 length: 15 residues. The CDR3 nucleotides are TGTGCCAGCAGCTTGCGCGTTCACATGAACACTGAAGCTTTCTTT. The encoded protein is CASSLRVHMNTEAFF.

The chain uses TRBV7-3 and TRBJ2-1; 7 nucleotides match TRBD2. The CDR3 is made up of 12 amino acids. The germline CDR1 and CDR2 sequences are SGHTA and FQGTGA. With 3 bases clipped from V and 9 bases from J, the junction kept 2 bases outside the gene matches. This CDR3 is CASSFQRGEQFF. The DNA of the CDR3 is TGTGCCAGCAGCTTCCAGCGGGGTGAGCAGTTCTTC. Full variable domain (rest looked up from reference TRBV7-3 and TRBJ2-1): GAGVSQTPSNKVTEKGKYVELRCDPISGHTALYWYRQSLGQGPEFLIYFQGTGAADDSGLPNDRFFAVRPEGSVSTLKIQRTERGDSAVYLCASSFQRGEQFFGPGTRLTVL.

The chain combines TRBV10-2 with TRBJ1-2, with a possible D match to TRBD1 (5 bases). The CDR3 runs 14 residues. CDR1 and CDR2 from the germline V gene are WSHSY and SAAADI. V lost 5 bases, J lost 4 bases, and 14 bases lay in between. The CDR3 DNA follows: TGCGCCAGCAGTCGGGACTCAGATATCTATGGCTACACCTTC. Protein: CASSRDSDIYGYTF.

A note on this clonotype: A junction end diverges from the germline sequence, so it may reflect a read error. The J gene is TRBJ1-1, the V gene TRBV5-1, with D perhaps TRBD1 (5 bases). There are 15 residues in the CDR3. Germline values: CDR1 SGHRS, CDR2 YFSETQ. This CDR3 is CANSFGGRVNTEAFF. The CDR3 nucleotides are TGCGCCAACAGCTTCGGGGGGAGGGTGAACACTGAAGCTTTCTTT.

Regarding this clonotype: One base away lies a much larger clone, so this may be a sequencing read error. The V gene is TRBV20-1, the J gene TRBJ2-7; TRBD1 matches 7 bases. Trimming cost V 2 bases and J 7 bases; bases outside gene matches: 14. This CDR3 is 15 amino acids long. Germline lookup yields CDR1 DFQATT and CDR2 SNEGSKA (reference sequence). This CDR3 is CSARSRDRFYNEQYF. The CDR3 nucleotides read TGCAGTGCTAGATCCCGGGACAGATTTTACAATGAGCAGTACTTC.

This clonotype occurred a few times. The CDR3 region has the DNA TGTGCCAGCAGCACCCGGGACAGGACGCCCCCCCAGCATTTT. Protein sequence: CASSTRDRTPPQHF. The chain employs TRBV7-2 and TRBJ1-5; 8 bases map to TRBD1. This CDR3 has 14 amino acids. V lost 5 bases, J lost 10 bases, and 10 bases stayed unmatched. Germline loops: CDR1 SGHTA, CDR2 FQGNSA.

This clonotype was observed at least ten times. This CDR3 is CASGQGVEQYF. The CDR3 DNA sequence: TGTGCCAGCGGGCAGGGAGTTGAGCAGTACTTC. This rearrangement joins TRBV12-3 or TRBV12-4 to TRBJ2-7; the D call may be TRBD1 or TRBD2 (5 bases each). The ends were cut back, 8 bases at V and 7 bases at J, with 12 bases in the middle. This CDR3 region has 11 residues.